Below, 24 T cell receptor beta chains from the same sample are listed, as sequenced in a study of cytomegalovirus exposure and HLA in healthy donors. Both 60 Vbeta primers and 13 Jbeta primers went into the PCR. Repertoires were generated with immunoSEQ multiplex PCR, while TCRdb's copy carries only in-frame clones and drops some. With 100,000 to 150,000 clones in the sample, the ten largest clones hold roughly 2.7%. Sequenced: PBMCs. The receptor source for this set is a man aged 30 to 39 in good health and CMV-seronegative.

V usage is TRBV6-1 and J usage is TRBJ2-1; 8 bases fit TRBD1. V was pared by 5 bases and J by 4 bases, with 7 bases of the junction left unmatched. CDR3 size: 15 residues. The germline V gene has CDR1 MNHNS and CDR2 SASEGT. Here the CDR3 reads CASSWDRPSYNEQFF. The CDR3 bases are TGTGCCAGCAGTTGGGACAGGCCATCTTACAATGAGCAGTTCTTC.

The chain combines TRBV25-1 with TRBJ2-3; D not certain. Trimming shortened V by 3 bases and J by 7 bases, and 8 bases separated the two germline ends. The CDR3 has 12 amino acids. From germline, CDR1 is MGHDK and CDR2 SYGVNS. DNA of the CDR3: TGTGCCAGCAGTGACCTTGTATATACGCAGTATTTT. Its protein product is CASSDLVYTQYF.

The V gene is TRBV29-1, the J gene TRBJ1-5; 10 nucleotides line up with TRBD1. From germline, CDR1 is SQVTM and CDR2 ANQGSEA. The CDR3 is 12 residues long. V dropped 7 bases and J dropped 8; count of bases not matched to a gene: 5. CDR3 loop: CSAGQGNKPQHF. The CDR3 DNA follows: TGCAGCGCGGGACAGGGGAACAAGCCCCAGCATTTT.

This chain uses TRBV25-1 with TRBJ1-2, with D uncertain. The CDR3 loop spans 14 amino acids. Trimming left V 1 base short and J 2 bases short, with 8 bases between. Germline V lookup: CDR1 MGHDK, CDR2 SYGVNS. The CDR3 spells CASSELGDNYGYTF. For the CDR3, the DNA is TGTGCCAGCAGTGAATTGGGAGACAACTATGGCTACACCTTC.

V gene TRBV18 combines with J gene TRBJ2-3; no clear D. This CDR3 spans 16 amino acids. V lost 6 bases and J lost 0, with 16 bases in between. The germline V gene encodes CDR1 KGHSH and CDR2 LQKENI. The CDR3 is CASSLLARQSTDTQYF. As DNA, the CDR3 is TGTGCCAGCTCCCTTCTTGCGCGGCAGAGCACAGATACGCAGTATTTT.

The J gene is TRBJ2-5, the V gene TRBV5-4; 8 bases line up with TRBD1. Germline values: CDR1 SGHNT, CDR2 YYREEE (reference sequence). V lost 4 bases and J lost 4; bases outside the gene matches: 6. The CDR3 contains 14 residues. The CDR3 DNA reads TGTGCCAGCAGCATTGGACAGGGCCTAGAGACCCAGTACTTC. Its protein is CASSIGQGLETQYF. Variable domain in full (rest from reference TRBV5-4 and TRBJ2-5): ETGVTQSPTHLIKTRGQQVTLRCSSQSGHNTVSWYQQALGQGPQFIFQYYREEENGRGNFPPRFSGLQFPNYSSELNVNALELDDSALYLCASSIGQGLETQYFGPGTRLLVL.

The chain links TRBV14 to TRBJ2-3, with 12 bases that match TRBD2. From germline, CDR1 is SGHDN and CDR2 FVKESK. The J segment lost 0 bases and the V segment lost 8 bases, leaving 18 bases of the junction unmatched. This CDR3 is built from 20 residues. The CDR3 nucleotides read TGTGCCAGCGCGCCAGTAGGTGCTAGCGGGAGGGGTAGGAGCACAGATACGCAGTATTTT. It codes for CASAPVGASGRGRSTDTQYF. The complete variable domain, with remaining parts taken from reference TRBV14 and TRBJ2-3, reads EAGVTQFPSHSVIEKGQTVTLRCDPISGHDNLYWYRRVMGKEIKFLLHFVKESKQDESGMPNNRFLAERTGGTYSTLKVQPAELEDSGVYFCASAPVGASGRGRSTDTQYFGPGTRLTVL.

V is TRBV5-4 and J is TRBJ2-3, with 9 positions matching TRBD2. This CDR3 contains 19 residues. Germline lookup yields CDR1 SGHNT and CDR2 YYREEE (reference sequence). J gave up 0 bases and V 2 bases, and 13 bases lay outside the gene matches. The CDR3 nucleotides read TGTGCCAGCAGCTTCCCGGGACTAGCCACCATCAAAAGCACAGATACGCAGTATTTT. It translates to CASSFPGLATIKSTDTQYF.

The chain recombines TRBV4-1 with TRBJ2-1, with 7 bases identical to TRBD2. V lost 2 bases, J lost 5 bases, and 6 bases stayed unmatched. The CDR3 has 15 amino acids. Germline values: CDR1 MGHRA, CDR2 YSYEKL. CDR3 coding DNA: TGCGCCAGCAGCCAATCCCCTAGCGGTCACAATGAGCAGTTCTTC. The encoded protein is CASSQSPSGHNEQFF.

The V and J genes are TRBV7-9 and TRBJ2-5, with 13 nucleotides matching TRBD2. The J call is uncertain, as TRBJ2-7 better fits the DNA end. This CDR3 spans 16 amino acids. Germline V gives CDR1 SEHNR, CDR2 FQNEAQ (reference sequence). The DNA of the CDR3 is TGTGCCAGCAGCGCCCGGACTAGCGGGAGCTCCTACGAGCAGTACTTC. It encodes CASSARTSGSSYEQYF.

The J gene is TRBJ2-1, the V gene TRBV10-2; maybe TRBD2 (5 bases). Per the germline V gene, CDR1 is WSHSY and CDR2 is SAAADI. The CDR3 covers 13 residues. V lost 8 bases, J lost 10 bases, and 18 bases lay in between. The CDR3 coding sequence is TGCGCCAGCTATACTACTCTAGCTAGCGAGCAGTTCTTC. Translated: CASYTTLASEQFF.

The chain carries TRBV27 and TRBJ1-1; D is ambiguous. Germline-derived CDR1 and CDR2 are MNHEY and SMNVEV (reference sequence). CDR3 length equals 13 residues. The V and J ends lost 3 bases and 6 bases respectively, with 11 bases between them. CDR3 in amino acids: CASSLGRHAEAFF. In DNA, the CDR3 is TGTGCCAGCAGTTTGGGCAGGCACGCTGAAGCTTTCTTT.

J is TRBJ1-5 and V is TRBV28; D is unclear. This CDR3 has 16 residues. The germline V gene encodes CDR1 MDHEN and CDR2 SYDVKM. V was shortened by 6 bases and J by 0 bases, with 15 bases between the two germline ends. In DNA form, the CDR3 reads TGTGCCAGCAGCCCCGGAGGACGCGATAGCAATCAGCCCCAGCATTTT. Its protein product is CASSPGGRDSNQPQHF.

V gene TRBV7-2 combines with J gene TRBJ2-1, with D uncertain. The CDR3 has 12 amino acids. Germline CDR1 reads SGHTA; CDR2 reads FQGNSA. With 5 bases removed from V and 10 bases from J, the gap between germline ends came to 12 bases. The CDR3 reads CASSATGSEQFF. DNA of the CDR3: TGTGCCAGCAGCGCCACCGGTTCGGAGCAGTTCTTC.

A word on this clone: Other nucleotide sequences in the sample specify the same CDR3. V usage is TRBV7-2 and J usage is TRBJ2-3, with TRBD2 matching over 10 bases. J gave up 4 bases and V 2 bases, and 3 bases lay outside the gene matches. The CDR3 is 15 amino acids. Germline V gene data show CDR1 as SGHTA and CDR2 as FQGNSA. CDR3 sequence (DNA): TGTGCCAGCAGCTTATCGAGCGGGAGGGCAGATACGCAGTATTTT. Amino acids: CASSLSSGRADTQYF. The variable domain in full, with the rest retrieved from reference TRBV7-2 and TRBJ2-3, is GAGVSQSPSNKVTEKGKDVELRCDPISGHTALYWYRQSLGQGLEFLIYFQGNSAPDKSGLPSDRFSAERTGGSVSTLTIQRTQQEDSAVYLCASSLSSGRADTQYFGPGTRLTVL.

The chain is built from TRBV5-4 and TRBJ1-2; weak D call: TRBD1 (6 bases). The CDR3 covers 13 residues. With 3 bases removed from V and 4 bases from J, the gap between germline ends came to 10 bases. The V gene's germline CDR1 is SGHNT and CDR2 YYREEE (reference sequence). The CDR3 sequence: CASSSGQSYGYTF. The CDR3 bases are TGTGCCAGCAGCTCCGGACAGAGCTATGGCTACACCTTC.

The chain couples TRBV7-9 to TRBJ1-4, with TRBD1 matching 12 bases. The CDR3 is 16 amino acids. Germline CDR1 reads SEHNR; CDR2 reads FQNEAQ (reference sequence). Trimming at V came to 4 bases and at J to 8 bases, leaving 8 bases not matched to a gene. Here the CDR3 DNA reads TGTGCCAGCAGCTCACAATCGGGGACAGGGGGCGAAAAACTGTTTTTT. It codes for CASSSQSGTGGEKLFF.

This chain uses TRBV4-2 with TRBJ2-7, with a tentative D call TRBD2 (5 bases). Germline V gene lookup returns CDR1 LGHNA and CDR2 YNFKEQ. V was pared by 0 bases and J by 1 base, with 10 bases between. The CDR3 has 15 amino acids. CDR3 amino acids: CASSQDLSGSYEQYF. The CDR3 coding sequence is TGTGCCAGCAGCCAAGATTTAAGCGGTTCCTACGAGCAGTACTTC.

Details on this clone: Other DNA sequences in this specimen translate into the identical CDR3. The V call is TRBV9, the J call TRBJ2-3; maybe TRBD2 (6 bases). CDR3 length: 14 residues. The germline V and J ends were trimmed by 0 bases and 3 bases, with 8 bases remaining between them. The germline CDR1 and CDR2 sequences are SGDLS and YYNGEE. CDR3 residues: CASSVDGSTDTQYF. The CDR3 DNA follows: TGTGCCAGCAGCGTAGACGGGAGTACAGATACGCAGTATTTT.

This chain joins TRBV6-4 and TRBJ2-7; D is perhaps TRBD2 (7 bases). Germline V CDR1 and CDR2: MRHNA, SNTAGT. Trimming shortened V by 0 bases and J by 9 bases, and 15 bases separated the two germline ends. This CDR3 spans 14 amino acids. The CDR3 DNA sequence: TGTGCCAGCAGTGACTCGGGCGAGGGGGGGAGGCAGTACTTC. This encodes CASSDSGEGGRQYF.

For the CDR3, the DNA is TGTGCCAGCCGGCAGGATTTTTACGAGCAGTACTTC. Translated, it gives CASRQDFYEQYF. The rearrangement links TRBV6-1 to TRBJ2-7; D remains ambiguous. This CDR3 comprises 12 residues. Trimming took 8 bases from V and 4 from J, leaving 12 bases between them. Germline V gives CDR1 MNHNS, CDR2 SASEGT.

The genes are TRBV18 and TRBJ2-7, with 7 positions matching TRBD1. Germline assignment: CDR1 KGHSH and CDR2 LQKENI. V lost 2 bases to trimming and J lost 2 bases; unmatched junction nucleotides: 0. The CDR3 contains 13 residues. CDR3 sequence: CASSPGTAYEQYF. CDR3 DNA sequence: TGTGCCAGCTCACCAGGGACAGCCTACGAGCAGTACTTC.

V usage is TRBV2 and J usage is TRBJ1-5; D unclear. Germline CDR1 is SNHLY and CDR2 is FYNNEI. The CDR3 sequence is 16 residues long. The V and J ends lost 1 base and 0 bases respectively, with 10 bases between them. CDR3 bases: TGTGCCAGCAGTGAAGAGCCAGGCCATAGCAATCAGCCCCAGCATTTT. Translated, it gives CASSEEPGHSNQPQHF.

The genes are TRBV6-5 and TRBJ2-1, with D possibly TRBD2 on 6 matching bases. This CDR3 has 15 amino acids. Looked up from germline, CDR1 is MNHEY and CDR2 is SVGAGI. V was shortened by 0 bases and J by 9 bases, with 15 bases between the two germline ends. CDR3 amino acids: CASSYSVGGISEQFF. Here the CDR3 DNA reads TGTGCCAGCAGTTACTCGGTAGGCGGGATCAGTGAGCAGTTCTTC.